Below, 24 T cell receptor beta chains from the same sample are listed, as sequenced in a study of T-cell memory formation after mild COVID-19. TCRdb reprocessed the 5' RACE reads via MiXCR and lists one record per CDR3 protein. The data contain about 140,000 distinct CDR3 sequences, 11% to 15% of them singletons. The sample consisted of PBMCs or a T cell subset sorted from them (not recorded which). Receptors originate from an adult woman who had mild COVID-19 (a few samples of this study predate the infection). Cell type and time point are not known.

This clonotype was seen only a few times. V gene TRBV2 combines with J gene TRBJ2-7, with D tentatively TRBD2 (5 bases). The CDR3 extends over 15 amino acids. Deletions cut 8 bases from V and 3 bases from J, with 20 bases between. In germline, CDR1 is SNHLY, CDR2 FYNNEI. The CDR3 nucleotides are TGTGCCAGCGACCCGGGCCTAGCCCTTCACTACGAGCAGTACTTC. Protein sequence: CASDPGLALHYEQYF.

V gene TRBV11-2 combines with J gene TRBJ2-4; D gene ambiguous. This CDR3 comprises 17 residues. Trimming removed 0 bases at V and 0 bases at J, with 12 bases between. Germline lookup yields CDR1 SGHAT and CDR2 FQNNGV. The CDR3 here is CASSLDRQALAKNIQYF. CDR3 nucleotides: TGTGCCAGCAGCTTAGATAGGCAGGCCCTAGCCAAAAACATTCAGTACTTC.

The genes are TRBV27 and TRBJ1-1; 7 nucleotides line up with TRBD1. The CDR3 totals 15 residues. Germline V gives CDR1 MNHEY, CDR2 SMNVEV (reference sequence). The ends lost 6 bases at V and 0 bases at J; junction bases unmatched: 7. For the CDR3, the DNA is TGTGCCAGCAGCGAGACAGGGCTCATGAACACTGAAGCTTTCTTT. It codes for CASSETGLMNTEAFF.

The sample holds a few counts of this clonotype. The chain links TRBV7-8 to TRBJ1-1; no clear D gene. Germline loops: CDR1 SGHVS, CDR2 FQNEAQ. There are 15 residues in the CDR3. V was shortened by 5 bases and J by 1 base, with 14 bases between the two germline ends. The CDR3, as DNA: TGTGCCAGCAGCACCGACAAGGACGGGAACACTGAAGCTTTCTTT. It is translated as CASSTDKDGNTEAFF.

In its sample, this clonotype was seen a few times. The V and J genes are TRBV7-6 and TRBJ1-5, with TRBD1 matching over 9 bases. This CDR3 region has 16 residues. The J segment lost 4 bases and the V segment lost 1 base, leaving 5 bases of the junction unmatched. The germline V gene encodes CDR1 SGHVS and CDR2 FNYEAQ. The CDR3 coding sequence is TGTGCCAGCAGCTTAGATTCGGGACAGGGTAATCAGCCCCAGCATTTT. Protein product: CASSLDSGQGNQPQHF.

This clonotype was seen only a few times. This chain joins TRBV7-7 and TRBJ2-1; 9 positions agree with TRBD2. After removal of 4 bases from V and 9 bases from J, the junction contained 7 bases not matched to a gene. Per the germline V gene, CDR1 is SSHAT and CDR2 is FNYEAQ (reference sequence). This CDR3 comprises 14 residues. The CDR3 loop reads CASSSSGAFAEQFF. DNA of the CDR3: TGTGCCAGCAGCTCTAGCGGGGCGTTCGCTGAGCAGTTCTTC.

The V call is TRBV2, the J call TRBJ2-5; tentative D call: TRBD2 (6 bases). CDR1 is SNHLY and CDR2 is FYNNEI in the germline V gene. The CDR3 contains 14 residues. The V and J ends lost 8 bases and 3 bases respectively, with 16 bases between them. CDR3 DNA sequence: TGTGCCAGCGGCCTCTGGGACTTAAAAGAGACCCAGTACTTC. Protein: CASGLWDLKETQYF.

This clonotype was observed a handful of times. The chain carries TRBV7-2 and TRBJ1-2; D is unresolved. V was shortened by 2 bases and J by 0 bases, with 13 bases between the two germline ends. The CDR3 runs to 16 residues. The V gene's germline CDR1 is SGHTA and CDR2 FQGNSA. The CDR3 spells CASSLQPTSTNYGYTF. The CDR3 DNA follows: TGTGCCAGCAGCTTACAGCCGACGTCTACTAACTATGGCTACACCTTC.

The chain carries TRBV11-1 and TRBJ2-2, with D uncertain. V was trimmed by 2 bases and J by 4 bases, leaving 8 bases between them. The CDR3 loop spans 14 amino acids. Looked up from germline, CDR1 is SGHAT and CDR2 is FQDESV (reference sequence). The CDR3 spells CASSLWQPTGELFF. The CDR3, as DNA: TGTGCCAGCAGCTTATGGCAGCCCACCGGGGAGCTGTTTTTT.

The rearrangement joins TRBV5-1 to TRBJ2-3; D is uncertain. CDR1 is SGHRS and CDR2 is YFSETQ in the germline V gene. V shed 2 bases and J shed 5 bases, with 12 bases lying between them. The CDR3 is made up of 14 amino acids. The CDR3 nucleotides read TGCGCCAGCAGCTTCTCGGACGCCGGAGATACGCAGTATTTT. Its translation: CASSFSDAGDTQYF.

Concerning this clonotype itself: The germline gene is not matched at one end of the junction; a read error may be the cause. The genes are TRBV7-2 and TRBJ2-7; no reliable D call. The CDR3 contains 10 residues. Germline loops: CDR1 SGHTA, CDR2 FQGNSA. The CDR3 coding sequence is TGTGCCAGCAGCTTGCGGACCCCGGTGTGG. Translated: CASSLRTPVW. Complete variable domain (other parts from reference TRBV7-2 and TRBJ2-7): GAGVSQSPSNKVTEKGKDVELRCDPISGHTALYWYRQSLGQGLEFLIYFQGNSAPDKSGLPSDRFSAERTGGSVSTLTIQRTQQEDSAVYLCASSLRTPVWGPGTRLTVT.

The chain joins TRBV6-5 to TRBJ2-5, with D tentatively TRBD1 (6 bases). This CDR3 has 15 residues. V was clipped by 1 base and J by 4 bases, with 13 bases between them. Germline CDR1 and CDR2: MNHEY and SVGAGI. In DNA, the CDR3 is TGTGCCAGCAGTTACTTTACAGGGAGTGGAGAGACCCAGTACTTC. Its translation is CASSYFTGSGETQYF.

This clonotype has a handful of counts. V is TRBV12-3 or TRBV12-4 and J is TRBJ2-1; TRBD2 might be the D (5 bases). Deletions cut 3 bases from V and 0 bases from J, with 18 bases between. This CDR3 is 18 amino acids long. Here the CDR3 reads CASSFTWPLGSSYNEQFF. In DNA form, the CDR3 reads TGTGCCAGCAGTTTCACCTGGCCACTAGGAAGCTCCTACAATGAGCAGTTCTTC.

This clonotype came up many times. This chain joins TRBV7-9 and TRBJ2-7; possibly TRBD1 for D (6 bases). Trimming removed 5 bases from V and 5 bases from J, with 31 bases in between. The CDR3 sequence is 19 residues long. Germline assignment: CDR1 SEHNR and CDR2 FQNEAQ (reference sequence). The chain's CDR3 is CASSVTNPRSGEIVHEQYF. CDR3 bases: TGTGCCAGCAGCGTGACCAATCCGCGTTCAGGGGAAATTGTTCACGAGCAGTACTTC.

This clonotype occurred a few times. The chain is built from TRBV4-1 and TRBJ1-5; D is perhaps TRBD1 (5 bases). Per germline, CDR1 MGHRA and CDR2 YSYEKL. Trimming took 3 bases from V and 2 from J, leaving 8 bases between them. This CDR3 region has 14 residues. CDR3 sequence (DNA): TGCGCCAGCAGCCAGGGGACCGGCAATCAGCCCCAGCATTTT. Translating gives CASSQGTGNQPQHF.

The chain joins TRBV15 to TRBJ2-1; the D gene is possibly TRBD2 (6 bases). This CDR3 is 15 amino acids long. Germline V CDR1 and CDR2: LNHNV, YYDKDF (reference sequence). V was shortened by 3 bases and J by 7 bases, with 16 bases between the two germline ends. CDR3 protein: CATSSSGFIGNEQFF. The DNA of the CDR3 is TGTGCCACCAGCAGTAGCGGCTTCATCGGGAATGAGCAGTTCTTC.

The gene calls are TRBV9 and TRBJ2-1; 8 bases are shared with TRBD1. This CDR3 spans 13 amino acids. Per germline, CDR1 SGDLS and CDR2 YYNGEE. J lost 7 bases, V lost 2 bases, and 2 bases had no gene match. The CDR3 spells CASSVDRGNEQFF. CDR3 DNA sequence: TGTGCCAGCAGCGTTGACAGGGGAAATGAGCAGTTCTTC.

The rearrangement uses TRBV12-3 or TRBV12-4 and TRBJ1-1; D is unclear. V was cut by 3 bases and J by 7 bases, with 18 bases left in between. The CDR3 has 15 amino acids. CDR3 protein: CASSFPPGMGYEAFF. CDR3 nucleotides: TGTGCCAGCAGTTTTCCGCCAGGCATGGGATATGAAGCTTTCTTT.

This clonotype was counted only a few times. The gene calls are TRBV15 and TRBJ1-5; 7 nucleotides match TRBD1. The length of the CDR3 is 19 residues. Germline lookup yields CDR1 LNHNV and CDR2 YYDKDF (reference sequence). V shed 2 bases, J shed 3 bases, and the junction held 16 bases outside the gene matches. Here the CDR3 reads CATSRWPAGQADSNQPQHF. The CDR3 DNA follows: TGTGCCACCAGCAGATGGCCCGCCGGACAGGCGGATTCCAATCAGCCCCAGCATTTT.

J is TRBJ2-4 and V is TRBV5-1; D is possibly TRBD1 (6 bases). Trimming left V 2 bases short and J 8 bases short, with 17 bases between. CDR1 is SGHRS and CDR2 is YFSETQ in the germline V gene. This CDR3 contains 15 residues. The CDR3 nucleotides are TGCGCCAGCAGCTTCATGCCGGACAGTATTCACATTCAGTACTTC. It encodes CASSFMPDSIHIQYF. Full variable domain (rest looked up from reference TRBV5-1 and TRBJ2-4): KAGVTQTPRYLIKTRGQQVTLSCSPISGHRSVSWYQQTPGQGLQFLFEYFSETQRNKGNFPGRFSGRQFSNSRSEMNVSTLELGDSALYLCASSFMPDSIHIQYFGAGTRLSVL.

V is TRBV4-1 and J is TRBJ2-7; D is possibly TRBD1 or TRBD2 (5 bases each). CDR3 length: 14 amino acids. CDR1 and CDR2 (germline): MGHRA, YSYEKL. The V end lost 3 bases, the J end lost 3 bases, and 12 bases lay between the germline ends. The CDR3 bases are TGCGCCAGCAGCCACACGACAGCGGTCTACGAGCAGTACTTC. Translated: CASSHTTAVYEQYF.

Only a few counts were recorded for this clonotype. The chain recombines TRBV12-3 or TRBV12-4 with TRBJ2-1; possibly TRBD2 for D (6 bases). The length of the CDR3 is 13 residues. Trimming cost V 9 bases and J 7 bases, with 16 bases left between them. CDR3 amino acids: CASEFGTLNEQFF. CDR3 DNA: TGTGCCAGTGAATTCGGGACTCTTAATGAGCAGTTCTTC.

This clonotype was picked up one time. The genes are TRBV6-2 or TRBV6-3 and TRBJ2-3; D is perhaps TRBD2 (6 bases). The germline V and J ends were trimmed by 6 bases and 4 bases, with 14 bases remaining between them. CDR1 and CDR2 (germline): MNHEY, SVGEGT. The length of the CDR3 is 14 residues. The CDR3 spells CASSSRDSPDTQYF. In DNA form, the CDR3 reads TGTGCCAGCAGCTCCCGGGACTCCCCAGATACGCAGTATTTT.

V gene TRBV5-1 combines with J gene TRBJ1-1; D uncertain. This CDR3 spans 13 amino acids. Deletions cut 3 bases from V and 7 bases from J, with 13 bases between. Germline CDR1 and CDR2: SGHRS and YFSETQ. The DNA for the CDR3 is TGCGCCAGCAGCTCCCTGGAGTTATTTGAAGCTTTCTTT. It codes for CASSSLELFEAFF.